Sequencing of this TCR beta chain was carried out in a study of blood T cell repertoires in COVID-19. About the research overall: Researchers got acute and convalescent COVID-19 samples from the United States, Italy and Spain.

Germline-derived CDR1 and CDR2 are SGHAT and FQNNGV. The CDR3 has 15 residues. Losses at the gene ends were 5 bases for V and 4 bases for J; bases not matched to a gene: 8. This clone came up a few times. Participants came from under 30 US areas, aged roughly 18 to 100 years. Cohort placement rested on clinical history that participants reported themselves. Methods used by the authors: Amplification with reference gene primers provided the estimates of nucleated cell counts. Here immunoSEQ multiplex PCR was the method, and the copy in TCRdb shows in-frame clones only, minus some. For V, J and clone size, that table is used; D and trimming come from the DNA. Here the sample spans approximately 320,000 clones, roughly 90% being singletons.

This chain joins TRBV11-2 and TRBJ2-1, with 7 bases matching TRBD2. This sequence originates from a man aged 60 to 69 who had recovered from COVID-19. Sample: PBMCs or T cells enriched from blood (not recorded which). CDR3 amino acids: CASSAGSGTYNEQFF. The CDR3 DNA sequence: TGTGCCAGCAGCGCGGGAAGCGGGACTTACAATGAGCAGTTCTTC.